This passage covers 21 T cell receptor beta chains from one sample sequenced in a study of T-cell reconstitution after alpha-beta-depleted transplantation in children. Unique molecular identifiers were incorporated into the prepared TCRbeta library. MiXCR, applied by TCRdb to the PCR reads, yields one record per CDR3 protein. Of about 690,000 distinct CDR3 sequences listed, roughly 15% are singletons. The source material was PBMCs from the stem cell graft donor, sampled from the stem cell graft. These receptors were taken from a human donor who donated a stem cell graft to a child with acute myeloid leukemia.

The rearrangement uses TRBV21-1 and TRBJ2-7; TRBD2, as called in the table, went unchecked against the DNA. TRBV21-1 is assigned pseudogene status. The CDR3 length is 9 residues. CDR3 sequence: CASSYLREV. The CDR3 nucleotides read TGTGCCAGCAGCTACCTCAGGGAGGTC.

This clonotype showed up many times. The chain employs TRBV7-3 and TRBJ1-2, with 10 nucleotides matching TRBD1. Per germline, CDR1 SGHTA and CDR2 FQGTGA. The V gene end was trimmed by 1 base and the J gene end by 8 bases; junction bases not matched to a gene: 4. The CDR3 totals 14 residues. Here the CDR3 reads CASSLSGTGDGYTF. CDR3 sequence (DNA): TGTGCCAGCAGCTTAAGTGGGACAGGGGACGGCTACACCTTC.

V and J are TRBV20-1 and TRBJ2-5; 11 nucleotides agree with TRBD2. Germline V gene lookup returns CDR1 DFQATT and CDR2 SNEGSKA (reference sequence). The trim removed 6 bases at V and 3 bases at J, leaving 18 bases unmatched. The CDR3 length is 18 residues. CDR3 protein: CSAPREDGSGGAEETQYF. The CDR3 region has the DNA TGCAGTGCCCCGAGAGAAGATGGTAGCGGGGGGGCAGAAGAGACCCAGTACTTC.

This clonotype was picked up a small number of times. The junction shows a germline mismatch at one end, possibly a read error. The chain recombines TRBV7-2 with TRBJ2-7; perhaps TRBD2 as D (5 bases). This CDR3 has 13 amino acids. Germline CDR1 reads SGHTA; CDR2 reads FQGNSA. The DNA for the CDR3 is TGTGCCAGCAGCCTAGCTCCGATCTACGAGCAGTACTTC. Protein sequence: CASSLAPIYEQYF. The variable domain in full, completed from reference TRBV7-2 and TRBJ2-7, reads GAGVSQSPSNKVTEKGKDVELRCDPISGHTALYWYRQSLGQGLEFLIYFQGNSAPDKSGLPSDRFSAERTGGSVSTLTIQRTQQEDSAVYLCASSLAPIYEQYFGPGTRLTVT.

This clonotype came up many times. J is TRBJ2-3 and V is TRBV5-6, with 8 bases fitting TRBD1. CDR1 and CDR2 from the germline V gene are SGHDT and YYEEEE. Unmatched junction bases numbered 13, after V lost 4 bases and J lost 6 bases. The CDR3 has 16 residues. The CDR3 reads CASSPETGATVDTQYF. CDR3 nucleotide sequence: TGTGCCAGCAGCCCCGAGACAGGGGCCACCGTGGATACGCAGTATTTT.

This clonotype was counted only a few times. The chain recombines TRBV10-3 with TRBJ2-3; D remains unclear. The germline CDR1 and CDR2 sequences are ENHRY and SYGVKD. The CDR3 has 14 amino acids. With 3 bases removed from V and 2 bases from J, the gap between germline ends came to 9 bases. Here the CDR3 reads CAISEGLNTDTQYF. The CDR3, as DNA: TGTGCCATCAGTGAAGGGCTAAACACAGATACGCAGTATTTT.

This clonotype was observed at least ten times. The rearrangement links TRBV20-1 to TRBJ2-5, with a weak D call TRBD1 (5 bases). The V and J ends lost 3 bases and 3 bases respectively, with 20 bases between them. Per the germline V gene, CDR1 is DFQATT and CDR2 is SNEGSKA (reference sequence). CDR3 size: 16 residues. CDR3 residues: CSASYPPGSSKETQYF. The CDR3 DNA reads TGCAGTGCTAGTTACCCCCCAGGGTCATCTAAAGAGACCCAGTACTTC.

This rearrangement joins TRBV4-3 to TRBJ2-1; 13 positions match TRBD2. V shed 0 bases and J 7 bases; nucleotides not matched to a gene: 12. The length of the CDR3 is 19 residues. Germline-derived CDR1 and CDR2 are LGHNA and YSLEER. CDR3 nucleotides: TGCGCCAGCAGCCAAGATCTACACTTTACTAGCGGGGGGGCGAATGAGCAGTTCTTC. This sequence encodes CASSQDLHFTSGGANEQFF.

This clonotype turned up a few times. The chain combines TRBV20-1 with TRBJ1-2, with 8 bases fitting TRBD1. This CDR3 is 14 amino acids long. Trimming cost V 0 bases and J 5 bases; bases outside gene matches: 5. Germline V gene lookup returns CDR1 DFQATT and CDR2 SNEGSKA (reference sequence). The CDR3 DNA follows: TGCAGTGCTAGAGATGGCAGGGGGCATTATGGCTACACCTTC. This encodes CSARDGRGHYGYTF.

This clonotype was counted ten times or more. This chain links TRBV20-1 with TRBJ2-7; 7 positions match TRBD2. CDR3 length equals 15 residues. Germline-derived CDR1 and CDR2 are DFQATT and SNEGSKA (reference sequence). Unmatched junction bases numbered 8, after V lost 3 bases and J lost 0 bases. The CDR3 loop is CSASGLAVSSYEQYV. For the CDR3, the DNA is TGCAGTGCTAGCGGGCTAGCGGTTAGCTCCTACGAGCAGTACGTC.

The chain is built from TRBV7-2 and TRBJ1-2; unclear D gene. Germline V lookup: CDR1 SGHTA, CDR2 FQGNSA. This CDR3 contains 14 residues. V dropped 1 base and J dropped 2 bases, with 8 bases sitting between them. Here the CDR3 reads CASSLDNANYGYTF. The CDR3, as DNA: TGTGCCAGCAGCTTAGACAACGCAAACTATGGCTACACCTTC.

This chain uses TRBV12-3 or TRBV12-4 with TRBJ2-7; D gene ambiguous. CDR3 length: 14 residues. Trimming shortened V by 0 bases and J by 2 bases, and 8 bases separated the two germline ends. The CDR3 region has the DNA TGTGCCAGCAGTTTAGCGCTATCAACCTACGAGCAGTACTTC. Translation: CASSLALSTYEQYF.

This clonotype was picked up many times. DNA for the CDR3: TGCAGCGTTGAGGATGCACCGGAAAACATTCAGTACTTC. Its translation: CSVEDAPENIQYF. The rearrangement links TRBV29-1 to TRBJ2-4; D is unresolved. The germline V gene encodes CDR1 SQVTM and CDR2 ANQGSEA. With 3 bases removed from V and 5 bases from J, the gap between germline ends came to 11 bases. The CDR3 totals 13 residues.

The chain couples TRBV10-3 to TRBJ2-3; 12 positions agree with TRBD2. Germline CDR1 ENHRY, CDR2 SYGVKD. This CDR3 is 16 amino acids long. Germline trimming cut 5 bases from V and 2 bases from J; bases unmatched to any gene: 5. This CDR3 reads CAISSSGGAVTDTQYF. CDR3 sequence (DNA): TGTGCCATCAGTTCTAGCGGGGGGGCCGTCACAGATACGCAGTATTTT.

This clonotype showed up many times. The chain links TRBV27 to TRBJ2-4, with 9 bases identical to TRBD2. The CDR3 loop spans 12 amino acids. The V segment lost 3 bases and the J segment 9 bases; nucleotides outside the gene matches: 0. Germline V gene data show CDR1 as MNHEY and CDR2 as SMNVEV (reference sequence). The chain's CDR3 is CASSLRGGIQYF. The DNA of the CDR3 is TGTGCCAGCAGTTTGCGGGGGGGCATTCAGTACTTC.

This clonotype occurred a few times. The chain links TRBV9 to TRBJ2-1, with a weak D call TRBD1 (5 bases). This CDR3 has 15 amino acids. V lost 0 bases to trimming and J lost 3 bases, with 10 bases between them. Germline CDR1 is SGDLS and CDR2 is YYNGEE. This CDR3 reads CASSVGAGFYNEQFF. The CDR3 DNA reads TGTGCCAGCAGCGTAGGGGCAGGGTTCTACAATGAGCAGTTCTTC.

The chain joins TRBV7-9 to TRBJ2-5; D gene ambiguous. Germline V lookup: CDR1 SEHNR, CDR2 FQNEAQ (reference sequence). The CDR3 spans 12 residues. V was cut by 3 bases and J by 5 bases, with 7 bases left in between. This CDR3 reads CASSFKYETQYF. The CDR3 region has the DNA TGTGCCAGCAGCTTTAAGTACGAGACCCAGTACTTC.

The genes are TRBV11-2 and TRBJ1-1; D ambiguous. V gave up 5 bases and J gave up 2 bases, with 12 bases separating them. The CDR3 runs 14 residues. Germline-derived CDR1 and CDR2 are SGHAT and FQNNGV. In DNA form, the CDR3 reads TGTGCCAGCAGCACACCGGGCCGTAACACTGAAGCTTTCTTT. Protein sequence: CASSTPGRNTEAFF.

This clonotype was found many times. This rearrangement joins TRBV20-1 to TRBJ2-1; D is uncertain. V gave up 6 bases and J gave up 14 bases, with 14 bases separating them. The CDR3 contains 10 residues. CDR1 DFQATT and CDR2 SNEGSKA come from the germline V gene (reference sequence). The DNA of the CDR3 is TGCAGTGCCCAGTCCCGAGTTGAGTTCTTC. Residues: CSAQSRVEFF.

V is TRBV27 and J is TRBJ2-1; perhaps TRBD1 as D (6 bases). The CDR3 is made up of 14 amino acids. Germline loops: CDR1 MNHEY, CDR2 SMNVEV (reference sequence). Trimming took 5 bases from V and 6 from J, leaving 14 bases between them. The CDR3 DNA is TGTGCCAGCAGTGTCCGGGACACTTGCAATGAGCAGTTCTTC. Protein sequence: CASSVRDTCNEQFF.

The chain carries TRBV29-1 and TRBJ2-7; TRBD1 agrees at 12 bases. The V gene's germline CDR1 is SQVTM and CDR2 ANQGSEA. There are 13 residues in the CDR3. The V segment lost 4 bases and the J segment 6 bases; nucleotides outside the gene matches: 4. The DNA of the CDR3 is TGCAGCGTTGCAGGGACAGGGGGCGGCGAGCAGTACTTC. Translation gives CSVAGTGGGEQYF.